This TCR beta chain was recovered during a study of T cells of healthy individuals listed by TCRdb under 2018. With respect to this clonotype: Its antigen specificity is not known. Within one base of it there is no much larger clone, and no base qualities were kept.

Library preparation employed 5' RACE. Sequencing was performed on an Illumina MiSeq. The raw public reads went through TCRdb reprocessing: fastp at Q25, MiXCR clone calling, in-frame beta chains kept. For every CDR3 protein sequence, its rows merge into one entry that carries the most common genes and DNA. The sample profile shows about 82,000 distinct CDR3 sequences; roughly 5.1% of them were found once. The biggest ten clones account for roughly 7.5% of the sample. The sequence derives from a female donor in good health.

The DNA sequence is TGCAGTGCCGCTCGAAGATCGCGCGGCTACACCTTC. Protein translation: CSAARRSRGYTF. The sequence links TRBV20-1 to TRBJ1-2; a confident D gene designation cannot be given. The CDR3 has 12 amino acids, counting the end cysteine and phenylalanine. Left in the record is the CDR3 DNA by itself, 36 bases read in frame from the first base. V is pared back by 6 bases and J by 8 bases, with 16 bases lying between the germline termini. In the germline V gene (reference sequence), CDR1 corresponds to DFQATT and CDR2 to SNEGSKA.